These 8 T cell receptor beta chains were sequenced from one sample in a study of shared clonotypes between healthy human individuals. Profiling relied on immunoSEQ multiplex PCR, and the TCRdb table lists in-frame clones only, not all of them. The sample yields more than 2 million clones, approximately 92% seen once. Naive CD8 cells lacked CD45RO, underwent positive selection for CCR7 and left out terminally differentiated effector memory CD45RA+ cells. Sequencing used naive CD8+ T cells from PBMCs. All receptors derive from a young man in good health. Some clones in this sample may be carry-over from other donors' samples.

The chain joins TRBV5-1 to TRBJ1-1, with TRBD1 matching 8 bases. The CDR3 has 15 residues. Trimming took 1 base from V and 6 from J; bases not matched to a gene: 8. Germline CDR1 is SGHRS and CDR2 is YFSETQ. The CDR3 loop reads CASSLKDREVPEAFF. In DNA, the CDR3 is TGCGCCAGCAGCTTGAAGGACAGGGAAGTCCCTGAAGCTTTCTTT.

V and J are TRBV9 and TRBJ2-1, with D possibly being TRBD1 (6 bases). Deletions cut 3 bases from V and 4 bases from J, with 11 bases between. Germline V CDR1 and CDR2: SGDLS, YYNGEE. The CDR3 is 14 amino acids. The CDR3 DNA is TGTGCCAGCAGCGAGGCAGGGACATACAATGAGCAGTTCTTC. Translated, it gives CASSEAGTYNEQFF.

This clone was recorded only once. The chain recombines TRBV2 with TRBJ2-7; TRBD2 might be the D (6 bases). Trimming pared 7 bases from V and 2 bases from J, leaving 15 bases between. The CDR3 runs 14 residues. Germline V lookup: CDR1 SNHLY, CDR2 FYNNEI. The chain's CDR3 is CASTDSGGPYEQYF. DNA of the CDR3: TGTGCCAGCACTGACTCCGGAGGGCCCTACGAGCAGTACTTC.

Here the CDR3 reads CASSVAFQGSHGYTF. In nucleotides, the CDR3 is TGTGCCAGCAGCGTAGCTTTTCAGGGGTCCCATGGCTACACCTTC. The V gene is TRBV9, the J gene TRBJ1-2; weak D call: TRBD1 (6 bases). V shed 0 bases and J shed 6 bases, with 15 bases lying between them. The CDR3 consists of 15 residues. Germline V gene lookup returns CDR1 SGDLS and CDR2 YYNGEE.

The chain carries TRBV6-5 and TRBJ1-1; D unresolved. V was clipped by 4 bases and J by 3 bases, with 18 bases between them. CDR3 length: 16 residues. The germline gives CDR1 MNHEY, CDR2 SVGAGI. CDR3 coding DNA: TGTGCCAGCAGTTCATGGCCCCCTAGGGAGGACACTGAAGCTTTCTTT. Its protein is CASSSWPPREDTEAFF.

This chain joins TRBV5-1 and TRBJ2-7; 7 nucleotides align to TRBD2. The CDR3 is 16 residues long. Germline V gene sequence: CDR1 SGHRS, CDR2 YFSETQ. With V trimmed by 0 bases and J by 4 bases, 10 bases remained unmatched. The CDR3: CASSLARVAGTYEQYF. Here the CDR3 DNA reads TGCGCCAGCAGCTTGGCCCGAGTAGCGGGTACTTACGAGCAGTACTTC.

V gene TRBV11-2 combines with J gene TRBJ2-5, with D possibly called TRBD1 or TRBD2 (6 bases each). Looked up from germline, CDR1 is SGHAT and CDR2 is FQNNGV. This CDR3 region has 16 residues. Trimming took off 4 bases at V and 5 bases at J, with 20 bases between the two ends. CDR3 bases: TGTGCCAGCAGCTCCAGCGTAGGGGGGCGATGGGAGACCCAGTACTTC. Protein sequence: CASSSSVGGRWETQYF.

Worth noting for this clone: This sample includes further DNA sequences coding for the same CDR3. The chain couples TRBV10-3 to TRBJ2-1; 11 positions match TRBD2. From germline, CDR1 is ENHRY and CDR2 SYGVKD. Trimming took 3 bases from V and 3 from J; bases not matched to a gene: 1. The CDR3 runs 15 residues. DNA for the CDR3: TGTGCCATCAGTGATGGGACTAGCGGCTACAATGAGCAGTTCTTC. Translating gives CAISDGTSGYNEQFF.